This T cell receptor beta chain comes out of a study of CXCR3-negative and CXCR3-positive naive CD8 T cells. Overall study findings and caveats: The TRB CDR3s that CXCR3-positive naive cells carried were more hydrophobic than those of CXCR3-negative naive cells.

In the case of this clonotype: The antigen is undetermined.

Libraries of TRB cDNA were made by 5' RACE and carried UMIs. TCRdb reprocessed the 5' RACE reads, keeping one entry per CDR3 protein, no DNA. The ten most abundant clones cover more than 0.5% of a sample with roughly 61,000 distinct CDR3 sequences. The germline V gene has CDR1 SGHVS and CDR2 FNYEAQ. This CDR3 has 18 residues. Naive CD8+ T cells showed CD45RO-CCR7+CD27+CD95-. V usage is TRBV7-6 and J usage is TRBJ2-3; TCRdb indicates TRBD2, and absent DNA this call remains unverified. Source material: naive CXCR3+ CD8+ T cells from blood. Stated subset: CD45RO-CCR7+CD27+CD95- naive CD8+ T cells expressing CXCR3 (TNR3+). The receptor comes from a human donor in good health. Some clones in this sample may be carry-over from other donors' samples. This CDR3 reads CASGWETSGELDTDTQYF.